Sequencing of this T cell receptor beta chain was carried out in a study of blood T cell repertoires in COVID-19. As for the study in general: Samples came from the United States, Italy and Spain, spanning acute and convalescent COVID-19. The cDNA or gDNA used as material had been derived from T cells, B-cell-depleted T cells, or PBMCs.

This clone was seen a single time. Methods used by the authors: Nucleated cell number was recorded as an estimate derived from reference gene primer amplification. The method was immunoSEQ multiplex PCR; TCRdb's version includes in-frame clones alone and lacks a portion of them. V, J and clone size are those of that table, while D and trimming were read from the DNA. The table lists 300,000 to 350,000 clones, roughly 90% of them singletons. One Seattle source followed patients from active infection through their disease course. This CDR3 region has 13 residues. Trimming took 8 bases from V and 6 from J, leaving 15 bases between them. In germline, CDR1 is KGHDR, CDR2 SFDVKD.

The TCR sequence derives from a man aged 25-45 years with COVID-19, enrolled during active disease. This chain connects TRBV24-1 to TRBJ1-1, with TRBD1 as a possible D gene (5 bases). The sequencing sample was made of peripheral blood. The CDR3 DNA is TGTGCCACCACGGGGGAGCAGCGCTCTGAAGCTTTCTTT. Residues: CATTGEQRSEAFF.